Described below is a single TCR beta chain sequence and its context. Its antigen is not known. The record originates from a study of cytomegalovirus exposure and HLA in healthy donors. Study observations and caveats: Later analysis showed most CMV-associated TCR beta chains appearing HLA-restricted.

The CDR3 totals 15 residues. The V end was cut by 3 bases, the J end by 4 bases, with 16 bases between. The germline gives CDR1 MNHNS, CDR2 SASEGT. Primers included in the PCR were 60 Vbeta and 13 Jbeta primers. Sequenced by immunoSEQ multiplex PCR; TCRdb stores in-frame clones only, minus some. The sample consists of about 150,000 clones, 84% of them appearing once. This rearrangement joins TRBV6-1 to TRBJ2-7, with a possible D match to TRBD1 (6 bases). The sequence came from a boy between 2 and 10 years old in good health and CMV-seronegative. Material for sequencing was PBMCs. CDR3 in amino acids: CASSERGFLSYEQYF. Written as DNA, the CDR3 is TGTGCCAGCAGTGAGAGGGGGTTTTTGTCGTACGAGCAGTACTTC.